This T cell receptor (beta chain) was identified during a study of blood T cell repertoires in COVID-19. Germline CDR1 and CDR2: SGHTA and FQGNSA. V lost 1 base to trimming and J lost 5 bases, with 14 bases between them. The CDR3 extends over 16 amino acids. Original processing methods: Cell counts per sample came from amplifying reference gene primers. Libraries were prepared by immunoSEQ multiplex PCR; TCRdb keeps only in-frame clonotypes and omits some of them. V and J calls and clone size come straight from that table; D and trimming were deduced from the DNA. The table records some 200,000 clones, about nine tenths of them present only once.

The sample consisted of peripheral blood. The chain is built from TRBV7-2 and TRBJ2-2; D is possibly TRBD2 (6 bases). The receptor comes from a woman in her seventies with acute or convalescent COVID-19. The CDR3 protein is CASSLVAVGGTGELFF. The CDR3 region has the DNA TGTGCCAGCAGCTTAGTTGCGGTGGGAGGTACCGGGGAGCTGTTTTTT.